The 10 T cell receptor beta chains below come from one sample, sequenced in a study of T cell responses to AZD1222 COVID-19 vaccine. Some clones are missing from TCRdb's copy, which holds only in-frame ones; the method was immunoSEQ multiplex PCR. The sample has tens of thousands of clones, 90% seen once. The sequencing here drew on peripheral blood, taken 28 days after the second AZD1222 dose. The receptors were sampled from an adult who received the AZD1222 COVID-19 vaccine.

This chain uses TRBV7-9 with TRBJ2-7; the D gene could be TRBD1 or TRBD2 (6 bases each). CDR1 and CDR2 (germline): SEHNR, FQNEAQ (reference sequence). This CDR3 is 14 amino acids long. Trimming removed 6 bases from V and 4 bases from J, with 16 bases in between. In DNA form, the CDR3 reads TGTGCCAGCAGAGCCGAAAGGGGGACTTACGAGCAGTACTTC. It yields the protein CASRAERGTYEQYF.

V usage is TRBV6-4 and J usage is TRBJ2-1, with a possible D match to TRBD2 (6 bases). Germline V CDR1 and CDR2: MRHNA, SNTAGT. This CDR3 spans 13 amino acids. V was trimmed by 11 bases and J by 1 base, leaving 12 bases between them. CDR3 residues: CAEQAGSYNEQFF. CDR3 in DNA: TGTGCCGAGCAGGCGGGGTCCTACAATGAGCAGTTCTTC.

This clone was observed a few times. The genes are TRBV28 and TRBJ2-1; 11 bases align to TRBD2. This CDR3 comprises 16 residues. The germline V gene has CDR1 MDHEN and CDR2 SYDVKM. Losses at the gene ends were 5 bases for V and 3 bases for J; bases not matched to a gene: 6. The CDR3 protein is CASSRTSGGFYNEQFF. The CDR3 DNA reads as TGTGCCAGCAGTCGTACTAGCGGGGGATTCTACAATGAGCAGTTCTTC.

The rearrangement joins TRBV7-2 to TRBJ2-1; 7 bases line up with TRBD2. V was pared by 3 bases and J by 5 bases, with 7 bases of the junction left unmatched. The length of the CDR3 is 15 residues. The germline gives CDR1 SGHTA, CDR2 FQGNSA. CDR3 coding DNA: TGTGCCAGCAGCTTTTCCCGACTAGCTGACAATGAGCAGTTCTTC. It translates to CASSFSRLADNEQFF.

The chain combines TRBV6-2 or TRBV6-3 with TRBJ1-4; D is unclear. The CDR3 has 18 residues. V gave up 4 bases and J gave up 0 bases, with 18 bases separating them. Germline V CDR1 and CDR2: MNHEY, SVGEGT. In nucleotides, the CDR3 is TGTGCCAGCAGTTCTAAACCAAGACTCCGAGCAACTAATGAAAAACTGTTTTTT. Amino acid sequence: CASSSKPRLRATNEKLFF.

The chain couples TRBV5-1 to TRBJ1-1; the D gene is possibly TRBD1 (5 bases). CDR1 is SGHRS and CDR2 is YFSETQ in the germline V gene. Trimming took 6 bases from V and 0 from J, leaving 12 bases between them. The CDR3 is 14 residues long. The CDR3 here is CASTRDGLNTEAFF. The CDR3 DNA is TGCGCCAGCACCAGGGACGGATTGAACACTGAAGCTTTCTTT.

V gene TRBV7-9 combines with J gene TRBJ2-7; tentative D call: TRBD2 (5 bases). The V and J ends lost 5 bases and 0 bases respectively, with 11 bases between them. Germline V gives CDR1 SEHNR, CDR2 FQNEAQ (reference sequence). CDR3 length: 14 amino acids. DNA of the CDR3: TGTGCCAGCAGCCGGACTGTTGACTCCTACGAGCAGTACTTC. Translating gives CASSRTVDSYEQYF.

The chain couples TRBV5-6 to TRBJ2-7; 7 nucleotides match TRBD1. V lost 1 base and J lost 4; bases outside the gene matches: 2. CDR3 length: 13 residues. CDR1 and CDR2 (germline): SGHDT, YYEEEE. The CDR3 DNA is TGTGCCAGCAGCTTGAGGGGGCGGTACGAGCAGTACTTC. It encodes CASSLRGRYEQYF.

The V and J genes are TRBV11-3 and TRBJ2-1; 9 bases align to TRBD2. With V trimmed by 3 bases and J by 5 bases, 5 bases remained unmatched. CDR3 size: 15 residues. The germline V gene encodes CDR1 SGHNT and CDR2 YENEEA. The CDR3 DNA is TGTGCCAGCAGCTTCAGGACTAGCGAGAACAATGAGCAGTTCTTC. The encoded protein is CASSFRTSENNEQFF.

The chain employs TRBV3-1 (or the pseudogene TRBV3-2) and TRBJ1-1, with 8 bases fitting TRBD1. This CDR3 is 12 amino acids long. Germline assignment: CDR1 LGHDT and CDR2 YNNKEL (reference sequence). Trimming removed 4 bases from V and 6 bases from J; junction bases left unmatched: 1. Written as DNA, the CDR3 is TGTGCCAGCAGCCTGGGACAGGCTGAAGCTTTCTTT. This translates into CASSLGQAEAFF.